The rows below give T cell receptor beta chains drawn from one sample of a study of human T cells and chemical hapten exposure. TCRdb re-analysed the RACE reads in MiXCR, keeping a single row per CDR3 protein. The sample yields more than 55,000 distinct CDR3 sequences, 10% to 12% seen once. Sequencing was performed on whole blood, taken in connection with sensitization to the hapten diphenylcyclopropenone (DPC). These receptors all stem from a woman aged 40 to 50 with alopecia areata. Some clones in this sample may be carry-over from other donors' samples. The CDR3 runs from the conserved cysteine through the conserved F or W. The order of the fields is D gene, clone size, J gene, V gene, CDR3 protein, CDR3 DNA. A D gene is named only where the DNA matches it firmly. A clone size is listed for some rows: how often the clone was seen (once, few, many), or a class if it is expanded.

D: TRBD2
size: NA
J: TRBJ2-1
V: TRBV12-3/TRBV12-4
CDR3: CASSPRRAGIGNEQFF
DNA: TGTGCCAGCAGTCCACGGAGAGCGGGAATCGGCAATGAGCAGTTCTTC

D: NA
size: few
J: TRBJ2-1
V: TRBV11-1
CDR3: CASSSDRIDEQFF
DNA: TGTGCCAGCAGCTCAGACAGGATCGATGAGCAGTTCTTC

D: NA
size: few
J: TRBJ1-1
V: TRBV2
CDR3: CASSEVRGETEAFF
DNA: TGTGCCAGCAGTGAAGTCCGGGGCGAGACTGAAGCTTTCTTT

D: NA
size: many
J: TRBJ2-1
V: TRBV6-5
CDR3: CASSYLPEGLGEQFF
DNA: TGTGCCAGCAGTTACTTACCAGAGGGACTGGGGGAGCAGTTCTTC

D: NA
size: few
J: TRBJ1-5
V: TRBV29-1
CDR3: CSAGDSNQPQHF
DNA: TGCAGCGCCGGCGATAGCAATCAGCCCCAGCATTTT

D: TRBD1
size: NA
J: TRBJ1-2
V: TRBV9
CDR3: CASSVDPPPGQGADYGYTF
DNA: TGTGCCAGCAGCGTAGACCCGCCGCCGGGACAGGGAGCAGACTATGGCTACACCTTC

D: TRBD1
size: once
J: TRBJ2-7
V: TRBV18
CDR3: CASSPTAGGPYEQYF
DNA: TGTGCCAGCTCACCGACGGCAGGGGGCCCCTACGAGCAGTACTTC

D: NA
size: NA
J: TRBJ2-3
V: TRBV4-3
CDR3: CASSPSVGDTQYF
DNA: TGCGCCAGCAGCCCATCGGTCGGAGATACGCAGTATTTT

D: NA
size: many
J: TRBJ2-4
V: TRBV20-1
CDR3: CSATLDGKNIQYF
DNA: TGCAGTGCTACCTTGGACGGAAAAAACATTCAGTACTTC

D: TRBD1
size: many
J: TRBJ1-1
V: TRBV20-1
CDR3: CSAAGTGGGGVNTEAFF
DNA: TGCAGTGCGGCCGGGACAGGGGGCGGAGGGGTGAACACTGAAGCTTTCTTT

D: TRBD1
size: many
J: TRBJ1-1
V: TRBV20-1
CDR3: CSALLRGQGEAFF
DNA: TGCAGTGCTCTCCTCCGGGGACAGGGGGAAGCTTTCTTT